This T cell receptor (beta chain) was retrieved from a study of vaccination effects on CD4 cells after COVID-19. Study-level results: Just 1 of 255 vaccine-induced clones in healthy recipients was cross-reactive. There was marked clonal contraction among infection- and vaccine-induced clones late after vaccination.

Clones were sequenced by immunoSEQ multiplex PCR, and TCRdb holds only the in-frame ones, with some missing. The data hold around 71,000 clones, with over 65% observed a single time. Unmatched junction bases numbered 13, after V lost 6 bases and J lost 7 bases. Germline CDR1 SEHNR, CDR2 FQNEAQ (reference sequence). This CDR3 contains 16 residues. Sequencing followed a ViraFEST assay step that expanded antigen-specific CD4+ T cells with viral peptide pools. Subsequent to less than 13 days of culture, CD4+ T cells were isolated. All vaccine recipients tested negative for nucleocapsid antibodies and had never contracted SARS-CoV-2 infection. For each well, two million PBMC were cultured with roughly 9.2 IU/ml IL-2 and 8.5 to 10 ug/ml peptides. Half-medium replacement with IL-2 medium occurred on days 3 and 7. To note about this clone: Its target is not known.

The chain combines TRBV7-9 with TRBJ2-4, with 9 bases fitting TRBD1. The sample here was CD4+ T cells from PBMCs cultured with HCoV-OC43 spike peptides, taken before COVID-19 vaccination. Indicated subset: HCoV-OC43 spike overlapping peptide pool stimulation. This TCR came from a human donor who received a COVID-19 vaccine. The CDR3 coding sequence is TGTGCCAGCAGTAAAACTCCAACAGGGGGCGGGAACATTCAGTACTTC. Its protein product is CASSKTPTGGGNIQYF. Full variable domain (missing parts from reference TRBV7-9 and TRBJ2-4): DTGVSQNPRHKITKRGQNVTFRCDPISEHNRLYWYRQTLGQGPEFLTYFQNEAQLEKSRLLSDRFSAERPKGSFSTLEIQRTEQGDSAMYLCASSKTPTGGGNIQYFGAGTRLSVL.